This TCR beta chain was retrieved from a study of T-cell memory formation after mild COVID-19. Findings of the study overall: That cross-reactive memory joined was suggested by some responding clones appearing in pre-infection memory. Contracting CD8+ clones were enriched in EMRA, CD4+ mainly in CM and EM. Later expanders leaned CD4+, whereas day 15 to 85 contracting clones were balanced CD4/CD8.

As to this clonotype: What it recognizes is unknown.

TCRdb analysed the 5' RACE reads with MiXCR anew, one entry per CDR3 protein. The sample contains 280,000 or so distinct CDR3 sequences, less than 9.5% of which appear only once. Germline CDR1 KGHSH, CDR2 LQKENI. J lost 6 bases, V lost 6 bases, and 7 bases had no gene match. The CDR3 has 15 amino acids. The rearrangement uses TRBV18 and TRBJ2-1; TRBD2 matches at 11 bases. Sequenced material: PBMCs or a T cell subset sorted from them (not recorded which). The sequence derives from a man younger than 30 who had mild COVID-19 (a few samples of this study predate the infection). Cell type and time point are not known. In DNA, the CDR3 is TGTGCCAGCTCGTTCTCTAGCGGGGGGATCAATGAGCAGTTCTTC. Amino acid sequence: CASSFSSGGINEQFF.